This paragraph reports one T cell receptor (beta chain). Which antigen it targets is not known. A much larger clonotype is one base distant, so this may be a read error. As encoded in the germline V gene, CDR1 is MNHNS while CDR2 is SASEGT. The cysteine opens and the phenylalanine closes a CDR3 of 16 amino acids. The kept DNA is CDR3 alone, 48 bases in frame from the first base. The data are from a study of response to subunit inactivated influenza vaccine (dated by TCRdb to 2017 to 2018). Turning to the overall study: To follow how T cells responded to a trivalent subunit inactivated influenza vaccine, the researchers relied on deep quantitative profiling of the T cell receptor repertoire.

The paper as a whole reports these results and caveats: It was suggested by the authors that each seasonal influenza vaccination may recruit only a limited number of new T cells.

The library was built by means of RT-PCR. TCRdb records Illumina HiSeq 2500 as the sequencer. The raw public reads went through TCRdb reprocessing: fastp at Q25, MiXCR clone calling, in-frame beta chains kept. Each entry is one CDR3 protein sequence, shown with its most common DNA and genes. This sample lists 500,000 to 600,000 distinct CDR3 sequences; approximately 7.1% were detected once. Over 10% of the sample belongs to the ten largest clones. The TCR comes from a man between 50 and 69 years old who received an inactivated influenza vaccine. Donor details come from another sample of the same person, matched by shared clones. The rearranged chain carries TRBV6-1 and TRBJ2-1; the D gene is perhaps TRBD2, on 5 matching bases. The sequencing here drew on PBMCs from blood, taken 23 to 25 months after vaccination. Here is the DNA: TGTGCCAGCAGCCCCCGGGGTGGGATCTCCCACAATGAGCAGTTCTTC. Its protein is CASSPRGGISHNEQFF.